Listed here are 27 T cell receptor beta chains from one sample, sequenced in a study of tumor-infiltrating lymphocytes in oesophageal squamous cell carcinoma. TCRdb fed the PCR reads into MiXCR, producing one record per CDR3 protein. The sample yields 20,000 to 25,000 distinct CDR3 sequences, about 35% seen once. The specimen sequenced was esophageal tumor tissue. The source is a male donor with esophageal squamous cell carcinoma.

This clonotype was observed at least ten times. The genes are TRBV11-2 and TRBJ2-2; 8 nucleotides agree with TRBD2. Germline lookup yields CDR1 SGHAT and CDR2 FQNNGV. With 5 bases clipped from V and 3 bases from J, the junction kept 8 bases outside the gene matches. The CDR3 totals 16 residues. This CDR3 reads CASSPSPSGYTGELFF. The CDR3 region has the DNA TGTGCCAGCAGCCCCAGCCCTAGCGGGTACACCGGGGAGCTGTTTTTT.

The J gene is TRBJ1-6, the V gene TRBV6-8; TRBD1 might be the D (5 bases). The CDR3 length is 14 residues. Germline V gives CDR1 MNHGY, CDR2 SAAAGT. With 6 bases removed from V and 4 bases from J, the gap between germline ends came to 10 bases. CDR3 nucleotides: TGTGCCAGCAGCGCCGGGACTTATAATTCACCCCTCCACTTT. Amino acid sequence: CASSAGTYNSPLHF.

By sample fraction, this clonotype is medium-sized (0.01 to 0.1%). The chain links TRBV6-5 to TRBJ1-2; 9 nucleotides agree with TRBD1. The V gene's germline CDR1 is MNHEY and CDR2 SVGAGI. The CDR3 totals 15 residues. The V gene end was trimmed by 0 bases and the J gene end by 6 bases; junction bases not matched to a gene: 5. The CDR3 sequence is CASSYSGQGIHGYTF. CDR3 in DNA: TGTGCCAGCAGTTACTCGGGACAGGGAATCCATGGCTACACCTTC.

In its sample, this clonotype is medium-sized. The V call is TRBV6-1, the J call TRBJ1-6; D unresolved. The CDR3 totals 12 residues. The germline V gene has CDR1 MNHNS and CDR2 SASEGT. Trimming cost V 8 bases and J 10 bases, with 12 bases left between them. In DNA form, the CDR3 reads TGTGCCAGCCATTATGATTCGTCACCCCTCCACTTT. Translation: CASHYDSSPLHF.

In its sample, this clonotype was seen many times. The rearrangement uses TRBV19 and TRBJ2-7, with TRBD1 matching 9 bases. From germline, CDR1 is LNHDA and CDR2 SQIVND (reference sequence). With V trimmed by 8 bases and J by 3 bases, 5 bases remained unmatched. The CDR3 extends over 13 amino acids. Here the CDR3 DNA reads TGTGCCAGTTCCGGGACAGGGAGCTACGAGCAGTACTTC. Residues: CASSGTGSYEQYF.

This chain uses TRBV7-6 with TRBJ2-5; 13 bases map to TRBD2. With V trimmed by 2 bases and J by 3 bases, 3 bases remained unmatched. Germline V gene lookup returns CDR1 SGHVS and CDR2 FNYEAQ. The CDR3 sequence is 16 residues long. CDR3 nucleotides: TGTGCCAGCAGCTTATTGGGACTAGCGGGGAAAGAGACCCAGTACTTC. Protein product: CASSLLGLAGKETQYF.

V is TRBV6-1 and J is TRBJ2-2, with a weak D call TRBD2 (5 bases). Germline lookup yields CDR1 MNHNS and CDR2 SASEGT. The CDR3 spans 16 residues. Deletions cut 4 bases from V and 6 bases from J, with 18 bases between. CDR3: CASSVEGTNSAGELFF. CDR3 DNA: TGTGCCAGCAGTGTTGAGGGTACTAATTCTGCCGGGGAGCTGTTTTTT.

This clonotype was observed a handful of times. This sequence may be a read error, since a much larger clone differs from it by one base. The rearrangement uses TRBV11-2 and TRBJ2-1, with D tentatively TRBD1 or TRBD2 (5 bases each). Per the germline V gene, CDR1 is SGHAT and CDR2 is FQNNGV. The CDR3 length is 18 residues. V lost 4 bases and J 10 bases, leaving 29 bases between the germline ends. The CDR3 sequence: CASSSLSRAAGTAYEQFF. The CDR3, as DNA: TGTGCCAGCAGCTCCCTATCAAGGGCGGCAGGGACGGCTTACGAGCAGTTCTTC.

As for this clonotype: The junction does not match germline at one end; this may be a read error. The chain recombines TRBV28 with TRBJ2-5; the D gene is possibly TRBD2 (5 bases). Germline-derived CDR1 and CDR2 are MDHEN and SYDVKM. This CDR3 comprises 13 residues. CDR3 in amino acids: CASHDPNTGELYF. Here the CDR3 DNA reads TGTGCCTCTCATGACCCGAACACCGGGGAGCTGTATTTT. The full variable domain, rest sourced from reference TRBV28 and TRBJ2-5, is DVKVTQSSRYLVKRTGEKVFLECVQDMDHENMFWYRQDPGLGLRLIYFSYDVKMKEKGDIPEGYSVSREKKERFSLILESASTNQTSMYLCASHDPNTGELYFGPGTRLLVL.

The rearrangement uses TRBV10-1 and TRBJ2-7; TRBD1 is a possible D gene (6 bases). The J call may be faulty, since TRBJ2-1 better matches the DNA end. The germline V gene encodes CDR1 WNHNN and CDR2 SYGVQD (reference sequence). The CDR3 is made up of 14 amino acids. The CDR3 reads CASSERTAVNEQFF. CDR3 sequence (DNA): TGCGCCAGCAGTGAAAGGACAGCGGTCAATGAGCAGTTCTTC.

This clonotype was counted many times. The chain joins TRBV6-2 or TRBV6-3 to TRBJ1-1, with D tentatively TRBD1 (5 bases). The CDR3 runs to 13 residues. Germline V gene sequence: CDR1 MNHEY, CDR2 SVGEGT. V lost 5 bases to trimming and J lost 4 bases, with 11 bases between them. CDR3 bases: TGTGCCAGCAGTGCCAGGGAGAGCACTGAAGCTTTCTTT. Protein sequence: CASSARESTEAFF.

V gene TRBV6-1 combines with J gene TRBJ2-1, with a weak D call TRBD1 (6 bases). Germline V gene data show CDR1 as MNHNS and CDR2 as SASEGT. There are 15 residues in the CDR3. Trimming removed 5 bases from V and 3 bases from J, with 14 bases in between. The DNA of the CDR3 is TGTGCCAGCAGTCCCGACAGGACGGGCTACAATGAGCAGTTCTTC. Its protein product is CASSPDRTGYNEQFF.

This clonotype was observed a single time. CDR3 in DNA: TGTGCCAGCAGTCTCGGGACTAGCGGGATCAATGAGCAGTTCTTC. Translation gives CASSLGTSGINEQFF. The rearrangement uses TRBV27 and TRBJ2-1, with 13 bases that match TRBD2. CDR1 is MNHEY and CDR2 is SMNVEV in the germline V gene (reference sequence). CDR3 length: 15 residues. The V segment lost 5 bases and the J segment 6 bases; nucleotides outside the gene matches: 4.

There are many counts of this clonotype. The CDR3 sequence is CASSLGGGGVAFF. CDR3 DNA: TGTGCCAGCAGCTTAGGGGGGGGCGGAGTGGCTTTCTTT. This chain connects TRBV7-9 to TRBJ1-1, with a tentative D call TRBD1 (6 bases). The CDR3 loop spans 13 amino acids. CDR1 and CDR2 (germline): SEHNR, FQNEAQ (reference sequence). V lost 1 base to trimming and J lost 11 bases, with 14 bases between them. Based on the CDR3 plus reference TRBV7-9 and TRBJ1-1, the full variable domain is DTGVSQNPRHKITKRGQNVTFRCDPISEHNRLYWYRQTLGQGPEFLTYFQNEAQLEKSRLLSDRFSAERPKGSFSTLEIQRTEQGDSAMYLCASSLGGGGVAFFGQGTRLTVV.

This clonotype has ten or more counts. The rearrangement joins TRBV28 to TRBJ2-2; 7 bases align to TRBD2. CDR1 and CDR2 from the germline V gene are MDHEN and SYDVKM. This CDR3 has 13 amino acids. V was clipped by 8 bases and J by 1 base; unmatched bases: 1. CDR3 coding DNA: TGTGCCAGCGGGGGGGGGAACACCGGGGAGCTGTTTTTT. Translating it yields CASGGGNTGELFF. Variable domain in full (rest from reference TRBV28 and TRBJ2-2): DVKVTQSSRYLVKRTGEKVFLECVQDMDHENMFWYRQDPGLGLRLIYFSYDVKMKEKGDIPEGYSVSREKKERFSLILESASTNQTSMYLCASGGGNTGELFFGEGSRLTVL.

This clonotype was counted ten times or more. The V and J genes are TRBV11-2 and TRBJ1-3, with a tentative D call TRBD1 (5 bases). The V gene's germline CDR1 is SGHAT and CDR2 FQNNGV. The ends were cut back, 5 bases at V and 1 base at J, with 15 bases in the middle. The CDR3 spans 16 residues. CDR3 nucleotide sequence: TGTGCCAGCAGCCGACGCGGGGGGAGTTCTGGAAACACCATATATTTT. It encodes CASSRRGGSSGNTIYF. Using reference TRBV11-2 and TRBJ1-3 for the parts outside the CDR3, the full variable domain is EAGVAQSPRYKIIEKRQSVAFWCNPISGHATLYWYQQILGQGPKLLIQFQNNGVVDDSQLPKDRFSAERLKGVDSTLKIQPAKLEDSAVYLCASSRRGGSSGNTIYFGEGSWLTVV.

This clonotype was seen a single time. The rearrangement links TRBV7-6 to TRBJ2-7; 9 bases are shared with TRBD1. The germline V gene has CDR1 SGHVS and CDR2 FNYEAQ. After removal of 4 bases from V and 0 bases from J, the junction contained 7 bases not matched to a gene. This CDR3 has 16 amino acids. The CDR3 is CASSSQTGQGSYEQYF. In DNA form, the CDR3 reads TGTGCCAGCAGCTCACAAACGGGACAGGGCTCCTACGAGCAGTACTTC. The whole variable domain, filled in from reference TRBV7-6 and TRBJ2-7, reads GAGVSQSPRYKVTKRGQDVALRCDPISGHVSLYWYRQALGQGPEFLTYFNYEAQQDKSGLPNDRFSAERPEGSISTLTIQRTEQRDSAMYRCASSSQTGQGSYEQYFGPGTRLTVT.

The V gene is TRBV7-3, the J gene TRBJ2-7; no definite D call. The CDR3 is 16 amino acids. V lost 10 bases and J lost 7, with 29 bases in between. Per germline, CDR1 SGHTA and CDR2 FQGTGA. In nucleotides, the CDR3 is TGTGCCAACAGACCGCAATCTGTGACATCCTACGTTGAGCAGTACTTC. Translation: CANRPQSVTSYVEQYF.

In this sample, this clonotype turned up a few times. The chain carries TRBV27 and TRBJ2-3, with 11 bases aligning to TRBD1. Judging by the DNA end, TRBJ2-1 fits better; the J call may be wrong. This CDR3 is 15 amino acids long. The germline V gene encodes CDR1 MNHEY and CDR2 SMNVEV (reference sequence). CDR3 residues: CASSSYGTGGNEQFF. CDR3 DNA: TGTGCCAGCAGTTCCTACGGGACAGGGGGTAACGAGCAGTTCTTC.

This clonotype came up a few times. V and J are TRBV20-1 and TRBJ2-5; 9 positions match TRBD1. The trim removed 0 bases at V and 5 bases at J, leaving 7 bases unmatched. The CDR3 extends over 15 amino acids. The germline V gene encodes CDR1 DFQATT and CDR2 SNEGSKA (reference sequence). For the CDR3, the DNA is TGCAGTGCTAGAGATGGCACAGGGGGCGGGGAGACCCAGTACTTC. It specifies CSARDGTGGGETQYF.

The chain couples TRBV6-2 or TRBV6-3 to TRBJ2-4; 8 bases match TRBD2. The J call may be faulty, since TRBJ2-1 better matches the DNA end. Germline values: CDR1 MNHEY, CDR2 SVGEGT. This CDR3 region has 16 residues. The DNA for the CDR3 is TGTGCCAGCAGTTACTATAGCGGGACTTTCGGCAATGAGCAGTTCTTC. It yields the protein CASSYYSGTFGNEQFF.

This clonotype has just a few counts. The chain combines TRBV19 with TRBJ2-1, with D possibly matching TRBD1 (6 bases). Judging by the DNA end, TRBJ2-5 fits better; the J call may be wrong. CDR3 length: 14 amino acids. The germline CDR1 and CDR2 sequences are LNHDA and SQIVND (reference sequence). CDR3 region: CASSLRGSAETQYF. For the CDR3, the DNA is TGTGCCAGTAGTCTCAGGGGTTCAGCAGAGACCCAGTACTTC.

As concerns this clonotype: No conserved phenylalanine or tryptophan ends this CDR3, so it is likely a read error. No DNA is shown, since the ends of the CDR3 on it are uncertain; the CDR3 is the one TCRdb lists. The chain joins TRBV11-2 to TRBJ2-3; the table names TRBD1, a call not compared with the DNA. Germline V gene lookup returns CDR1 SGHAT and CDR2 FQNNGV. 19 amino acids form the CDR3, both terminal residues included. The CDR3 sequence: CASSRKAAQGEYNEQFFGP.

This clonotype was recorded many times. This chain joins TRBV6-1 and TRBJ2-2; a weak D match, TRBD1 (6 bases). V lost 5 bases to trimming and J lost 2 bases, with 9 bases between them. Germline V gene sequence: CDR1 MNHNS, CDR2 SASEGT. CDR3 length equals 14 residues. CDR3 sequence reads: CASSLGQNTGELFF. As DNA, the CDR3 is TGTGCCAGCAGTTTGGGACAAAACACCGGGGAGCTGTTTTTT.

This clonotype was seen many times. CDR3 residues: CASSEAGTSGRAPYF. CDR3 nucleotides: TGTGCCAGCAGCGAAGCCGGGACTAGCGGGAGGGCTCCGTACTTC. The chain joins TRBV7-9 to TRBJ2-7, with TRBD2 matching 16 bases. Germline values: CDR1 SEHNR, CDR2 FQNEAQ (reference sequence). V gave up 5 bases and J gave up 12 bases; unmatched junction bases: 10. There are 15 residues in the CDR3.

Concerning this clonotype itself: In this CDR3 the conserved last residue, phenylalanine or tryptophan, is missing, so a read error is likely. No DNA is shown, since the ends of the CDR3 on it are uncertain; the CDR3 is the one TCRdb lists. The rearrangement joins TRBV6-1 to TRBJ2-7; TRBD1, the table's D call, was not compared with the DNA. The germline gives CDR1 MNHNS, CDR2 SASEGT. Including both end residues, the CDR3 is 18 amino acids long. This chain's CDR3 is CASSDWGPTGNYGYTFGS.

This clonotype has a count of ten or more. The chain recombines TRBV5-4 with TRBJ2-7; D assignment may be TRBD1 or TRBD2 (5 bases each). Per germline, CDR1 SGHNT and CDR2 YYREEE (reference sequence). This CDR3 comprises 15 residues. V was pared by 4 bases and J by 2 bases, with 16 bases between. The CDR3 nucleotides are TGTGCCAGCAGCGACCCCGGGACGTCTACCTACGAGCAGTACTTC. Encoded protein: CASSDPGTSTYEQYF.